These 31 T cell receptor beta chains were all obtained from the same sample, sequenced in a study of blood T cell repertoires in COVID-19. Assay: immunoSEQ multiplex PCR; the TCRdb copy retains only in-frame clones and omits some. The sample yields about 330,000 clones, more than 75% seen once. The specimen was peripheral blood. Receptors originate from a woman aged 50 to 65 with active or convalescent COVID-19.

V usage is TRBV10-3 and J usage is TRBJ1-2; 8 nucleotides match TRBD1. This CDR3 comprises 14 residues. V trimming: 6 bases; J trimming: 5 bases; junction bases outside the gene matches: 8. CDR1 ENHRY and CDR2 SYGVKD come from the germline V gene. CDR3 nucleotide sequence: TGTGCCATCAGAGCCGGACAGGGCACTTATGGCTACACCTTC. This gives the protein CAIRAGQGTYGYTF.

This chain links TRBV27 with TRBJ2-2; D may be TRBD1 (5 bases). This CDR3 is 14 amino acids long. V lost 3 bases, J lost 6 bases, and 11 bases lay in between. Germline V gives CDR1 MNHEY, CDR2 SMNVEV (reference sequence). The CDR3 bases are TGTGCCAGCAGTTTGTGGGGCCCCTCCGGGGAGCTGTTTTTT. It translates to CASSLWGPSGELFF.

The rearrangement uses TRBV7-3 and TRBJ2-5; possibly TRBD2 for D (6 bases). The CDR3 consists of 15 residues. Trimming took off 0 bases at V and 2 bases at J, with 10 bases between the two ends. Germline lookup yields CDR1 SGHTA and CDR2 FQGTGA. The CDR3 DNA is TGTGCCAGCAGCTTAACCGGCGGGGTGCAAGAGACCCAGTACTTC. Its translation is CASSLTGGVQETQYF. Together with reference TRBV7-3 and TRBJ2-5, the CDR3 gives the full variable domain: GAGVSQTPSNKVTEKGKYVELRCDPISGHTALYWYRQSLGQGPEFLIYFQGTGAADDSGLPNDRFFAVRPEGSVSTLKIQRTERGDSAVYLCASSLTGGVQETQYFGPGTRLLVL.

This rearrangement joins TRBV7-9 to TRBJ2-7, with a tentative D call TRBD2 (5 bases). The CDR3 is 14 residues long. Germline CDR1 is SEHNR and CDR2 is FQNEAQ (reference sequence). V was pared by 1 base and J by 0 bases, with 7 bases between. The CDR3 region has the DNA TGTGCCAGCAGCTTAGGTCTAGCCTCCTACGAGCAGTACTTC. Amino acids: CASSLGLASYEQYF.

The chain carries TRBV5-1 and TRBJ1-6; D ambiguous. Germline V gene lookup returns CDR1 SGHRS and CDR2 YFSETQ. Trimming took off 0 bases at V and 7 bases at J, with 11 bases between the two ends. CDR3 length: 15 residues. The CDR3 coding sequence is TGCGCCAGCAGCTTGGCCGCACACCAAAATTCACCCCTCCACTTT. Translated, it gives CASSLAAHQNSPLHF.

The rearrangement links TRBV5-1 to TRBJ2-2; 8 bases agree with TRBD1. Unmatched junction bases numbered 4, after V lost 0 bases and J lost 6 bases. Germline values: CDR1 SGHRS, CDR2 YFSETQ. This CDR3 region has 15 residues. The CDR3, as DNA: TGCGCCAGCAGCTTGGCCGGACAGGGTTCCGGGGAGCTGTTTTTT. Protein: CASSLAGQGSGELFF.

J is TRBJ1-5 and V is TRBV30; possibly TRBD1 for D (6 bases). CDR1 GTSNPN and CDR2 SVGIG come from the germline V gene (reference sequence). The CDR3 consists of 14 residues. The ends were cut back, 2 bases at V and 10 bases at J, with 18 bases in the middle. The CDR3 sequence is CAWSFRKQGSPQHF. In DNA, the CDR3 is TGTGCCTGGAGTTTCCGAAAACAGGGAAGCCCCCAGCATTTT.

This rearrangement joins TRBV30 to TRBJ1-2; D unclear. With 4 bases removed from V and 8 bases from J, the gap between germline ends came to 8 bases. The CDR3 extends over 10 amino acids. Germline-derived CDR1 and CDR2 are GTSNPN and SVGIG (reference sequence). The CDR3 DNA reads as TGTGCCTGGAAAACGGGGGGCTACACCTTC. This encodes CAWKTGGYTF.

V gene TRBV30 combines with J gene TRBJ1-2, with D unclear. V lost 0 bases and J 5 bases, leaving 4 bases between the germline ends. Germline CDR1 and CDR2: GTSNPN and SVGIG (reference sequence). This CDR3 has 11 residues. The CDR3 sequence: CAWSVRYGYTF. CDR3 bases: TGTGCCTGGAGTGTACGGTATGGCTACACCTTC.

The J gene is TRBJ2-7, the V gene TRBV6-1, with TRBD2 as a possible D gene (5 bases). The CDR3 is 13 amino acids. V lost 0 bases and J lost 6, with 9 bases in between. CDR1 is MNHNS and CDR2 is SASEGT in the germline V gene. The CDR3 sequence: CASSEARGTEQYF. CDR3 coding DNA: TGTGCCAGCAGTGAAGCTCGGGGTACCGAGCAGTACTTC.

This clone was seen only once. The rearrangement uses TRBV4-1 and TRBJ2-1; D is possibly TRBD2 (5 bases). Germline-derived CDR1 and CDR2 are MGHRA and YSYEKL. The CDR3 consists of 19 residues. Trimming cost V 0 bases and J 1 base, with 19 bases left between them. Written as DNA, the CDR3 is TGCGCCAGCAGCCAAGACCCGCCGGCGGGCCGTCTATCCTACAATGAGCAGTTCTTC. Translated: CASSQDPPAGRLSYNEQFF.

Remarks on this clone: An end of the junction does not agree with germline; a read error may underlie this. V gene TRBV18 combines with J gene TRBJ1-1; D might be TRBD1 (6 bases). Germline loops: CDR1 KGHSH, CDR2 LQKENI. The CDR3 spans 13 residues. The CDR3 loop reads CATSTGTNTEAFF. For the CDR3, the DNA is TGTGCCACCTCAACAGGGACGAACACTGAAGCTTTCTTT.

The chain has TRBV7-2 and TRBJ2-1; D unresolved. V shed 5 bases and J shed 7 bases, with 15 bases lying between them. Germline loops: CDR1 SGHTA, CDR2 FQGNSA. CDR3 length: 14 amino acids. The CDR3 is CASSPDSLLNEQFF. The CDR3 nucleotides read TGTGCCAGCAGCCCCGACTCCCTCCTGAATGAGCAGTTCTTC.

The V gene is TRBV27, the J gene TRBJ2-7; maybe TRBD2 (5 bases). V lost 6 bases to trimming and J lost 3 bases, with 27 bases between them. This CDR3 spans 18 amino acids. Germline V CDR1 and CDR2: MNHEY, SMNVEV (reference sequence). CDR3 loop: CASRPFAITNSGYYEQYF. CDR3 DNA sequence: TGTGCCAGCAGACCTTTCGCGATAACTAACAGCGGATACTACGAGCAGTACTTC.

J is TRBJ2-2 and V is TRBV19; 14 positions agree with TRBD2. CDR1 LNHDA and CDR2 SQIVND come from the germline V gene (reference sequence). Trimming removed 5 bases from V and 6 bases from J; junction bases left unmatched: 11. The CDR3 has 18 residues. CDR3 coding DNA: TGTGCCAGTAGTGCGGGACTAGCGGGAGAGTTTTGGGCCGGGGAGCTGTTTTTT. Amino acids: CASSAGLAGEFWAGELFF.

The chain couples TRBV6-2 or TRBV6-3 to TRBJ1-1, with 7 bases lining up with TRBD1. CDR3 length: 15 amino acids. Losses at the gene ends were 0 bases for V and 6 bases for J; bases not matched to a gene: 7. Germline loops: CDR1 MNHEY, CDR2 SVGEGT. In nucleotides, the CDR3 is TGTGCCAGCAGTTACTCTGGGACAGTTCAACCTGAAGCTTTCTTT. Encoded protein: CASSYSGTVQPEAFF.

This chain links TRBV15 with TRBJ1-4; 9 positions match TRBD1. Germline V CDR1 and CDR2: LNHNV, YYDKDF (reference sequence). The CDR3 is 17 residues long. J lost 8 bases, V lost 0 bases, and 10 bases had no gene match. CDR3: CATSRDLLYRGREKLFF. CDR3 nucleotide sequence: TGTGCCACCAGCAGAGATCTCCTCTACAGGGGGCGGGAAAAACTGTTTTTT.

The chain has TRBV27 and TRBJ1-1; 9 bases agree with TRBD1. Unmatched junction bases numbered 2, after V lost 5 bases and J lost 1 base. CDR3 length equals 14 residues. The V gene's germline CDR1 is MNHEY and CDR2 SMNVEV (reference sequence). The DNA for the CDR3 is TGTGCCAGCAGTCAGGGACAGGGGAACACTGAAGCTTTCTTT. Translation: CASSQGQGNTEAFF.

The genes are TRBV7-9 and TRBJ1-3; 9 bases line up with TRBD1. The CDR3 sequence is 16 residues long. V lost 3 bases, J lost 0 bases, and 3 bases stayed unmatched. Per the germline V gene, CDR1 is SEHNR and CDR2 is FQNEAQ (reference sequence). The CDR3 protein is CASSLGQGLSGNTIYF. For the CDR3, the DNA is TGTGCCAGCAGCTTGGGACAGGGACTCTCTGGAAACACCATATATTTT.

The chain has TRBV28 and TRBJ2-3, with 10 bases fitting TRBD2. The V and J ends lost 3 bases and 2 bases, in that order; junction bases with no gene match: 5. The germline V gene has CDR1 MDHEN and CDR2 SYDVKM. CDR3 length equals 16 residues. CDR3 bases: TGTGCCAGCAGTTTTCCTACTAGCGGGGACACAGATACGCAGTATTTT. Translated: CASSFPTSGDTDTQYF.

This clone appeared a single time. The rearrangement uses TRBV4-1 and TRBJ2-7; 12 bases align to TRBD2. This CDR3 is 14 amino acids long. Germline CDR1 reads MGHRA; CDR2 reads YSYEKL. The V segment lost 5 bases and the J segment 4 bases; nucleotides outside the gene matches: 3. CDR3 protein: CASSNLAGGYEQYF. Written as DNA, the CDR3 is TGCGCCAGCAGCAATCTAGCGGGAGGGTACGAGCAGTACTTC.

The chain combines TRBV6-5 with TRBJ2-7, with a tentative D call TRBD2 (7 bases). Germline CDR1 reads MNHEY; CDR2 reads SVGAGI. V was clipped by 6 bases and J by 2 bases, with 14 bases between them. The CDR3 spans 14 residues. CDR3 sequence reads: CASRRRGPTYEQYF. DNA for the CDR3: TGTGCCAGCAGGAGGCGGGGGCCCACCTACGAGCAGTACTTC.

The chain links TRBV4-3 to TRBJ2-7, with 9 nucleotides matching TRBD2. Germline V gene data show CDR1 as LGHNA and CDR2 as YSLEER. CDR3 length equals 16 residues. Germline trimming cut 1 base from V and 6 bases from J; bases unmatched to any gene: 10. CDR3 loop: CASSQAYGTSSFEQYF. CDR3 in DNA: TGCGCCAGCAGCCAAGCATACGGGACTAGCAGCTTCGAGCAGTACTTC.

The chain combines TRBV28 with TRBJ2-3, with TRBD2 identical over 7 bases. With V trimmed by 1 base and J by 5 bases, 9 bases remained unmatched. This CDR3 has 16 residues. Germline lookup yields CDR1 MDHEN and CDR2 SYDVKM. CDR3 DNA sequence: TGTGCCAGCAGTTTATTTTTTAGCGGGCTTGTAGATACGCAGTATTTT. The encoded protein is CASSLFFSGLVDTQYF.

This sequence joins TRBV19 and TRBJ2-1, with 11 bases aligning to TRBD2. This CDR3 has 17 amino acids. V trimming: 6 bases; J trimming: 8 bases; junction bases outside the gene matches: 15. Germline CDR1 LNHDA, CDR2 SQIVND (reference sequence). In nucleotides, the CDR3 is TGTGCCAGTAGATCGGGGATAGCGGGAGGGCCTTTAGATGAGCAGTTCTTC. This codes for CASRSGIAGGPLDEQFF.

The V call is TRBV29-1, the J call TRBJ1-2; tentatively, D is TRBD1 (6 bases). Trimming left V 4 bases short and J 6 bases short, with 15 bases between. The germline gives CDR1 SQVTM, CDR2 ANQGSEA. CDR3 length equals 13 residues. This chain's CDR3 is CSVGSGVGDGYTF. CDR3 in DNA: TGCAGCGTTGGGTCAGGGGTTGGGGATGGCTACACCTTC. The whole variable domain, remainder taken from reference TRBV29-1 and TRBJ1-2, is SAVISQKPSRDICQRGTSLTIQCQVDSQVTMMFWYRQQPGQSLTLIATANQGSEATYESGFVIDKFPISRPNLTFSTLTVSNMSPEDSSIYLCSVGSGVGDGYTFGSGTRLTVV.

The chain links TRBV3-1 (or the pseudogene TRBV3-2) to TRBJ1-2; no clear D. The CDR3 runs to 16 residues. The V end lost 0 bases, the J end lost 0 bases, and 11 bases lay between the germline ends. Germline V gene data show CDR1 as LGHDT and CDR2 as YNNKEL (reference sequence). In nucleotides, the CDR3 is TGTGCCAGCAGCCAAGATTTCGGTCCTCCTAACTATGGCTACACCTTC. Translating gives CASSQDFGPPNYGYTF.

J is TRBJ2-1 and V is TRBV5-1; 10 bases fit TRBD1. The junction had 3 bases not matched to a gene; V was cut back by 3 bases and J by 6 bases. From germline, CDR1 is SGHRS and CDR2 YFSETQ. The CDR3 spans 14 residues. The CDR3 region is CASSWGTGVNEQFF. DNA for the CDR3: TGCGCCAGCAGCTGGGGGACAGGGGTCAATGAGCAGTTCTTC.

This clone was picked up one time. The chain has TRBV9 and TRBJ1-6; tentatively, D is TRBD1 (5 bases). CDR1 is SGDLS, CDR2 YYNGEE, per germline. CDR3 length: 15 amino acids. Trimming took 0 bases from V and 10 from J, leaving 14 bases between them. CDR3 sequence reads: CASSVEYGGRSPLHF. Written as DNA, the CDR3 is TGTGCCAGCAGCGTAGAATACGGGGGACGATCACCCCTCCACTTT.

This clone was picked up one time. The chain combines TRBV2 with TRBJ2-1; TRBD1 is a possible D gene (6 bases). The length of the CDR3 is 15 residues. The V and J ends lost 0 bases and 5 bases respectively, with 11 bases between them. CDR1 is SNHLY and CDR2 is FYNNEI in the germline V gene. The CDR3: CASSEAAGENNEQFF. The CDR3 DNA reads TGTGCCAGCAGTGAAGCGGCAGGGGAGAACAATGAGCAGTTCTTC.

The rearrangement joins TRBV5-4 to TRBJ2-2; TRBD1 agrees at 11 bases. Germline values: CDR1 SGHNT, CDR2 YYREEE (reference sequence). Trimming removed 4 bases from V and 6 bases from J; junction bases left unmatched: 8. The CDR3 loop spans 16 amino acids. The CDR3 sequence: CASSPGTGGLPGELFF. The CDR3 DNA is TGTGCCAGCAGCCCTGGGACAGGGGGACTCCCCGGGGAGCTGTTTTTT.